The rows below give T cell receptor beta chains drawn from one sample of a study of cytomegalovirus exposure and HLA in healthy donors. Produced via immunoSEQ multiplex PCR; TCRdb's table is partial and in-frame only. This repertoire shows some 160,000 clones, roughly 76% found once; its top ten account for approximately 2.2%. The sample was PBMCs. The receptors derive from a male donor in good health and CMV-seronegative. CDR3s include the opening cysteine and the closing phenylalanine or tryptophan. Each record gives: clone size, V gene, D gene, J gene, CDR3 protein, CDR3 DNA. D genes are given only for firm matches. Clone size, where shown, is once, few, many, or a class for clones that have expanded.

>once|TRBV18|-|TRBJ2-3
CASSPPSTGLSTDTQYF
TGTGCCAGCTCACCTCCCTCGACAGGACTTAGCACAGATACGCAGTATTTT
>-|TRBV10-3|TRBD2|TRBJ2-3
CAISKLAGVTDTQYF
TGTGCCATCAGTAAGTTAGCGGGAGTGACAGATACGCAGTATTTT
>-|TRBV25-1|TRBD1|TRBJ1-2
CASSAEGGGTYGYTF
TGTGCCAGCAGTGCCGAAGGAGGGGGCACCTATGGCTACACCTTC
>-|TRBV6-5|TRBD1|TRBJ2-5
CASTDTGAGETQYF
TGTGCCAGCACCGATACAGGGGCCGGAGAGACCCAGTACTTC
>-|TRBV2|-|TRBJ2-3
CASSSQGKGADTQYF
TGTGCCAGCAGTTCCCAGGGGAAAGGTGCAGATACGCAGTATTTT
>-|TRBV27|TRBD1|TRBJ2-3
CASSLFRDRASSTDTQYF
TGTGCCAGCAGTTTATTCCGGGACAGGGCGTCTAGCACAGATACGCAGTATTTT
>-|TRBV6-5|-|TRBJ1-4
CASSFRGATNEKLFF
TGTGCCAGCAGTTTTAGGGGTGCAACTAATGAAAAACTGTTTTTT
>once|TRBV19|TRBD1|TRBJ1-2
CASRTPLQGRNYGYTF
TGTGCCAGTAGGACCCCCCTACAGGGGAGGAACTATGGCTACACCTTC
>few|TRBV2|-|TRBJ1-2
CASRQTPSSQGGYGYTF
TGTGCCAGCAGACAAACACCCTCGAGTCAGGGAGGTTATGGCTACACCTTC
>-|TRBV6-1|-|TRBJ1-4
CASSLLATNEKLFF
TGTGCCAGCAGTTTGTTAGCAACTAATGAAAAACTGTTTTTT
>-|TRBV5-1|TRBD1|TRBJ1-2
CASSLRQGYGYTF
TGCGCCAGCAGCTTACGACAGGGATATGGCTACACCTTC
>-|TRBV5-1|-|TRBJ2-1
CASSKDSHSPFF
TGCGCCAGCAGCAAGGACAGTCACTCACCCTTCTTC
>-|TRBV10-2|-|TRBJ2-2
CASRTGPGDHTGELFF
TGCGCCAGCAGAACAGGGCCCGGGGACCACACCGGGGAGCTGTTTTTT
>-|TRBV6-6|TRBD1|TRBJ1-4
CASSYDRGSNEKLFF
TGTGCCAGCAGTTACGACAGGGGGTCTAATGAAAAACTGTTTTTT
>-|TRBV7-2|TRBD1|TRBJ2-7
CASSIIRDSYEQYF
TGTGCCAGCAGCATCATCCGGGACAGCTACGAGCAGTACTTC
>-|TRBV2|TRBD1|TRBJ1-1
CASGTGYAEAFF
TGTGCCAGCGGGACAGGGTATGCTGAAGCTTTCTTT
>-|TRBV10-3|-|TRBJ1-4
CAISDGGRNEKLFF
TGTGCCATCAGTGACGGAGGGAGGAATGAAAAACTGTTTTTT
>-|TRBV6-1|-|TRBJ1-1
CALTEGGGTEAFF
TGTGCCCTCACGGAGGGCGGGGGCACTGAAGCTTTCTTT
>-|TRBV7-9|TRBD1|TRBJ1-2
CSSSQGTGGEGYTF
TGTTCCAGCAGCCAAGGGACAGGGGGCGAGGGCTACACCTTC
>once|TRBV5-1|TRBD1|TRBJ1-5
CASSLQGASNQPQHF
TGCGCCAGCAGCTTGCAGGGGGCTAGCAATCAGCCCCAGCATTTT
>-|TRBV19|TRBD1|TRBJ1-2
CASSLAGQGSYGYTF
TGTGCCAGTAGTCTAGCGGGACAGGGAAGCTATGGCTACACCTTC
>once|TRBV18|-|TRBJ1-1
CASSRVGGTEAFF
TGTGCCAGCTCACGAGTAGGAGGCACTGAAGCTTTCTTT
>-|TRBV5-1|TRBD1|TRBJ1-3
CASSSGGTGAIGNTIYF
TGCGCCAGCAGCTCGGGCGGGACAGGGGCTATTGGAAACACCATATATTTT
>-|TRBV6-1|-|TRBJ2-6
CASSDPGSGANVLTF
TGTGCCAGCAGTGACCCCGGTTCTGGGGCCAACGTCCTGACTTTC
>few|TRBV5-1|TRBD2|TRBJ2-5
CASRTSTSGEETQYF
TGCGCCAGCAGGACTTCGACTAGCGGGGAAGAGACCCAGTACTTC
>few|TRBV29-1|-|TRBJ2-3
CSGLGTDTQYF
TGCAGCGGCCTAGGAACAGATACGCAGTATTTT
>-|TRBV19|-|TRBJ1-1
CATLRGETEAFF
TGTGCCACCCTGCGGGGGGAGACTGAAGCTTTCTTT
>-|TRBV4-1|TRBD2|TRBJ2-2
CASSRLLAGGPTGELFF
TGCGCCAGCAGCCGTCTCCTAGCGGGGGGGCCCACCGGGGAGCTGTTTTTT
>-|TRBV9|-|TRBJ1-2
CASSSKGEGGNYGYTF
TGTGCCAGCAGCTCAAAGGGGGAGGGGGGTAACTATGGCTACACCTTC
>-|TRBV6-1|-|TRBJ2-1
CASSLVGGVGNEQFF
TGTGCCAGCAGTCTGGTAGGGGGGGTCGGGAATGAGCAGTTCTTC
>-|TRBV2|TRBD1|TRBJ2-5
CASSESSPGTGADQETQYF
TGTGCCAGCAGTGAATCTTCGCCCGGGACAGGGGCCGACCAAGAGACCCAGTACTTC
>-|TRBV7-2|TRBD1|TRBJ1-4
CASSRSGTENEKLFF
TGTGCCAGCAGCCGATCCGGGACAGAAAATGAAAAACTGTTTTTT
>once|TRBV27|-|TRBJ2-3
CASSFLASTDTQYF
TGTGCCAGCAGTTTCCTGGCTAGCACAGATACGCAGTATTTT
>-|TRBV27|-|TRBJ1-1
CASSLGGFAEAFF
TGTGCCAGCAGTTTAGGAGGGTTTGCTGAAGCTTTCTTT
>once|TRBV27|TRBD1|TRBJ1-5
CASSPGTGGNQPQHF
TGTGCCAGCAGTCCCGGGACAGGGGGCAATCAGCCCCAGCATTTT
>-|TRBV13|TRBD2|TRBJ2-5
CASSLGLAGAETQYF
TGTGCCAGCAGCTTGGGACTAGCGGGGGCAGAGACCCAGTACTTC
>-|TRBV29-1|TRBD1|TRBJ1-2
CSVVVNIGTGSYGYTF
TGCAGCGTTGTCGTCAATATAGGGACAGGGAGCTATGGCTACACCTTC
>-|TRBV5-6|-|TRBJ1-3
CASSLSSKSSGNTIYF
TGTGCCAGCAGCTTGTCGAGCAAGTCCTCTGGAAACACCATATATTTT
>-|TRBV5-5|-|TRBJ1-1
CASSLVWRAEAFF
TGTGCCAGCAGTCTAGTTTGGAGGGCTGAAGCTTTCTTT
>few|TRBV27|-|TRBJ1-1
CASRGRGGLTEAFF
TGTGCCAGCAGAGGGAGGGGGGGGCTCACTGAAGCTTTCTTT
>-|TRBV23-1|TRBD1|TRBJ1-5
CASSQSNRGVSQPQHF
TGCGCCAGCAGTCAATCCAACAGGGGGGTAAGTCAGCCCCAGCATTTT
>-|TRBV4-1|TRBD1|TRBJ2-1
CASRTGTGNNEQFF
TGCGCCAGCAGGACCGGGACAGGGAACAATGAGCAGTTCTTC
>-|TRBV5-4|TRBD1|TRBJ2-5
CASSLDDRDAQETQYF
TGTGCCAGCAGCTTGGATGACAGGGATGCACAAGAGACCCAGTACTTC
>once|TRBV30|TRBD1|TRBJ1-5
CAWSPIRGQVGYSNQPQHF
TGTGCCTGGAGTCCCATTCGGGGACAGGTGGGTTATAGCAATCAGCCCCAGCATTTT
>-|TRBV9|-|TRBJ1-1
CASSVGVGQGGGNTEAFF
TGTGCCAGCAGCGTAGGTGTGGGGCAGGGCGGGGGGAACACTGAAGCTTTCTTT
>-|TRBV6-5|-|TRBJ1-6
CASSLRLDNSPLHF
TGTGCCAGCAGTCTTAGATTGGATAATTCACCCCTCCACTTT
>-|TRBV25-1|-|TRBJ1-4
CASRQGTNEKLFF
TGTGCCAGCAGACAGGGAACTAATGAAAAACTGTTTTTT
>-|TRBV6-5|-|TRBJ1-5
CASSYQQGHQPQHF
TGTGCCAGCAGTTACCAACAGGGTCACCAGCCCCAGCATTTT
>-|TRBV25-1|TRBD1|TRBJ2-1
CASSGDRETSYNEQFF
TGTGCCAGCAGTGGGGACAGGGAAACCTCCTACAATGAGCAGTTCTTC
>-|TRBV5-1|TRBD1|TRBJ1-4
CASSIRTGGNEKLFF
TGCGCCAGCAGCATCCGGACAGGGGGAAATGAAAAACTGTTTTTT
>-|TRBV5-1|TRBD1|TRBJ2-5
CASSVADRVRETQYF
TGCGCCAGCAGCGTAGCAGACAGGGTAAGAGAGACCCAGTACTTC
>few|TRBV10-1|TRBD1|TRBJ1-1
CASSAQGFEAFF
TGCGCCAGCAGTGCACAGGGGTTTGAAGCTTTCTTT
>-|TRBV7-2|-|TRBJ1-2
CASSSPGGRSGYTF
TGTGCCAGCAGTTCCCCCGGGGGGCGGAGTGGCTACACCTTC
>-|TRBV5-1|TRBD2|TRBJ2-7
CASSWTSGGYEQYF
TGCGCCAGCAGCTGGACTAGCGGGGGCTACGAGCAGTACTTC
>once|TRBV6-5|-|TRBJ1-5
CASSYSTAKNQPQHF
TGTGCCAGCAGTTACTCGACAGCAAAGAATCAGCCCCAGCATTTT